These 4 T cell receptor beta chains were sequenced from one sample in a study of shared clonotypes between healthy human individuals. Naive-designated CD8 cells lacked CD45RO, were positively enriched for CCR7, and omitted terminally differentiated effector memory CD45RA+ cells. Here immunoSEQ multiplex PCR was the method, and the copy in TCRdb shows in-frame clones only, minus some. The sample gives approximately 810,000 clones, 80% to 95% of which show up once; 20% to 30% is in the top ten. The sample comprised naive CD8+ T cells sorted from blood. Receptors originate from a man younger than 40 in good health.

V and J are TRBV6-1 and TRBJ1-1, with D possibly matching TRBD1 (6 bases). CDR1 and CDR2 (germline): MNHNS, SASEGT. CDR3 length equals 16 residues. The V end was cut by 1 base, the J end by 1 base, with 13 bases between. The CDR3 region is CASSEEGGGTNTEAFF. CDR3 in DNA: TGTGCCAGCAGTGAAGAGGGAGGGGGTACGAACACTGAAGCTTTCTTT.

The count of this clone is one. The rearrangement joins TRBV7-9 to TRBJ2-7; D unclear. The CDR3 has 12 amino acids. The V end was cut by 3 bases, the J end by 7 bases, with 10 bases between. Germline V lookup: CDR1 SEHNR, CDR2 FQNEAQ (reference sequence). Here the CDR3 reads CASSFNPREQYF. In DNA, the CDR3 is TGTGCCAGCAGCTTTAATCCGAGGGAGCAGTACTTC.

J is TRBJ2-2 and V is TRBV5-6; 9 nucleotides line up with TRBD2. Germline-derived CDR1 and CDR2 are SGHDT and YYEEEE. The CDR3 runs 16 residues. After removal of 4 bases from V and 5 bases from J, the junction contained 9 bases not matched to a gene. CDR3 DNA sequence: TGTGCCAGCAGCCTCTCCGCGGGAGGGGTAACCGGGGAGCTGTTTTTT. It yields the protein CASSLSAGGVTGELFF.

This clone was seen at least ten times. The chain uses TRBV6-1 and TRBJ2-1, with 13 bases aligning to TRBD2. This CDR3 comprises 14 residues. The trim removed 4 bases at V and 8 bases at J, leaving 2 bases unmatched. Germline V CDR1 and CDR2: MNHNS, SASEGT. CDR3 sequence: CASSGTSGSDEQFF. In DNA form, the CDR3 reads TGTGCCAGCAGTGGGACTAGCGGGAGCGATGAGCAGTTCTTC.